This TCR beta chain was identified in a study of CD8+CD57+ T cells in acquired aplastic anemia. Individuals selected for sequencing had exhibited CD8+CD57+ cell expansion on flow cytometry. From germline, CDR1 is KGHSH and CDR2 LQKENI. The CDR3 contains 13 residues. The V end lost 2 bases, the J end lost 2 bases, and 7 bases lay between the germline ends. In its sample, this clonotype was seen a few times. The template used for profiling TCR beta VDJ and CDR3 was genomic DNA. TCRdb redid the calling of the reads with MiXCR, one entry per CDR3 protein. In the table there are around 120,000 distinct CDR3 sequences, nearly 40% of which are singletons.

The source is a human donor with aplastic anemia. Sequenced: sorted CD4+, CD8+, or CD8+CD57+ T cells (not recorded which) from PBMCs. The chain employs TRBV18 and TRBJ2-7, with D uncertain. As DNA, the CDR3 is TGTGCCAGCTCACCAGACACGGCCTACGAGCAGTACTTC. Encoded protein: CASSPDTAYEQYF.